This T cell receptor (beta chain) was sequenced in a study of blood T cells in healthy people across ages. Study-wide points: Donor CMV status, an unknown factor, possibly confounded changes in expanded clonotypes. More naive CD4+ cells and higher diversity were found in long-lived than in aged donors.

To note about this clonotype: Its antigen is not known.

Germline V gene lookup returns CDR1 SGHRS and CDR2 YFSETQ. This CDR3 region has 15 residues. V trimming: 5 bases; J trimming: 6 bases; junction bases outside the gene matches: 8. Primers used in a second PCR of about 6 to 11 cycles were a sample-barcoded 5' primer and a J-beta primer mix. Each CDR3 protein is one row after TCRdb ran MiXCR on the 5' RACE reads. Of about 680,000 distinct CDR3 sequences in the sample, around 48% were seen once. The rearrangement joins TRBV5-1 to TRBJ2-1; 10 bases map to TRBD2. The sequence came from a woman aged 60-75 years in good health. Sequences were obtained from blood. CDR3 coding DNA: TGCGCCAGCAGGATCGGACTAGCGGTTCGCAATGAGCAGTTCTTC. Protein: CASRIGLAVRNEQFF.